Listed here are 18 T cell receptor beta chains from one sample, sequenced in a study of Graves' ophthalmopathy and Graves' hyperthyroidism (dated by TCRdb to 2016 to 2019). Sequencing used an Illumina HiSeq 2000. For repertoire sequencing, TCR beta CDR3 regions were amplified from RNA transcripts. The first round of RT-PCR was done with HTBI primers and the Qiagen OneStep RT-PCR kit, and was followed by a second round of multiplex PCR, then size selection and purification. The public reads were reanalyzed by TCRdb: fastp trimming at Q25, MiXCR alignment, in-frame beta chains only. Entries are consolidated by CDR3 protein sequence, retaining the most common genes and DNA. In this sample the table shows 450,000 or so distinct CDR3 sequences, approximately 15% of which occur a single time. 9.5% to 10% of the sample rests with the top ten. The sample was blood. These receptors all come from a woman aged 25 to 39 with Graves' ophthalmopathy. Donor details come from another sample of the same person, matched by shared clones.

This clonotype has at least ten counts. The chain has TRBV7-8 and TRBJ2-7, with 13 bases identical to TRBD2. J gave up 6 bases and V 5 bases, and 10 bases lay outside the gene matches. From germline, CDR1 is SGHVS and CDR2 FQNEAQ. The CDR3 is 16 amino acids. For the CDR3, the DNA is TGTGCCAGCAGCCCGCCGGGACTAGCGGGATTAGTCGAGCAGTACTTC. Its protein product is CASSPPGLAGLVEQYF.

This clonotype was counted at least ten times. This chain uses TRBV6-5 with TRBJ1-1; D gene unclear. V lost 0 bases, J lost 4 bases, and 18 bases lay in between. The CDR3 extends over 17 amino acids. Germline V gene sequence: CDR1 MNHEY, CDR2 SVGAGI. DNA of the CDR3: TGTGCCAGCAGTTACTCCGACCCTCTGTTCGTCCCCACTGAAGCTTTCTTT. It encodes CASSYSDPLFVPTEAFF.

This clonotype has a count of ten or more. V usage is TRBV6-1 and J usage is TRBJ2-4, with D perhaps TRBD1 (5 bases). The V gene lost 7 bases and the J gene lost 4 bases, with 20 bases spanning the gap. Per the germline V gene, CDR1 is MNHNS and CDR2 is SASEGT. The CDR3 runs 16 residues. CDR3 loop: CASTHLPQGGKNIQYF. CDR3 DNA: TGTGCCAGCACCCACCTCCCGCAGGGCGGAAAAAACATTCAGTACTTC.

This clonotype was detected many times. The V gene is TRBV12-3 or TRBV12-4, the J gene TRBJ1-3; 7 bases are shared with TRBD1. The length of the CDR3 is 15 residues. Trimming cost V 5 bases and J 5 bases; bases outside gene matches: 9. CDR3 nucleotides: TGTGCCAGCAGTCCAACGACAGGGCTACGAAACACCATATATTTT. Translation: CASSPTTGLRNTIYF.

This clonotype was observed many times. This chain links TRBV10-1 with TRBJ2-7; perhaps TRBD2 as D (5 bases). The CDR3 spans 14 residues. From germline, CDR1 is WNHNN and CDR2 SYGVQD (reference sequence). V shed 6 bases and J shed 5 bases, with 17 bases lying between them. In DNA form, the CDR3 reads TGCGCCAGCAGCATGAGTGGGAGCCTGGACGAGCAGTACTTC. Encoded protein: CASSMSGSLDEQYF.

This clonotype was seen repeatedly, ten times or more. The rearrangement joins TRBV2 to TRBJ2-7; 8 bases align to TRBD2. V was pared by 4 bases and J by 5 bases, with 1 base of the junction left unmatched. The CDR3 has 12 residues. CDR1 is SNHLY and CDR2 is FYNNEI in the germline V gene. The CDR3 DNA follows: TGTGCCAGCAGTGCGGGGGGGAACGAGCAGTACTTC. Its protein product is CASSAGGNEQYF. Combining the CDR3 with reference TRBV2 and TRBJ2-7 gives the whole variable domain EPEVTQTPSHQVTQMGQEVILRCVPISNHLYFYWYRQILGQKVEFLVSFYNNEISEKSEIFDDQFSVERPDGSNFTLKIRSTKLEDSAMYFCASSAGGNEQYFGPGTRLTVT.

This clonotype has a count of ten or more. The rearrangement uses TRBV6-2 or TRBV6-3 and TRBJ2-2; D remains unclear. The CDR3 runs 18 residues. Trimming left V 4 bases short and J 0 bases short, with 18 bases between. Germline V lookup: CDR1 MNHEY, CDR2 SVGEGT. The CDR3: CASSFGPSDVANTGELFF. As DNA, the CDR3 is TGTGCCAGCAGTTTCGGACCCTCCGATGTTGCGAACACCGGGGAGCTGTTTTTT.

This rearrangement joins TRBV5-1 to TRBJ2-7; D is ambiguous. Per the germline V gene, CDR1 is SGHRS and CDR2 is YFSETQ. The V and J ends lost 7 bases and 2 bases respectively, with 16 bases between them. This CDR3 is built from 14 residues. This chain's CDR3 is CASGPSGLTYEQYF. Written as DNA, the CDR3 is TGCGCCAGCGGCCCGTCAGGCCTCACCTACGAGCAGTACTTC.

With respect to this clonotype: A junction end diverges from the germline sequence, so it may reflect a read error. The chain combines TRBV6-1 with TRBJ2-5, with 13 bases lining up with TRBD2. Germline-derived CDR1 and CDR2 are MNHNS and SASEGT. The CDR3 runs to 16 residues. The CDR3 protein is CASSKLAGGIEETKYF. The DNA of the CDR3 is TGTGCCAGCAGTAAACTAGCGGGGGGGATCGAGGAGACCAAGTACTTC.

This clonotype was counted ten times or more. CDR3 amino acids: CASSKIQGGLDEAFF. CDR3 sequence (DNA): TGTGCCAGCAGTAAGATTCAAGGGGGTCTGGATGAAGCTTTCTTT. J is TRBJ1-1 and V is TRBV6-2 or TRBV6-3, with D perhaps matching TRBD1 (6 bases). The CDR3 has 15 amino acids. Trimming left V 5 bases short and J 7 bases short, with 20 bases between. From germline, CDR1 is MNHEY and CDR2 SVGEGT.

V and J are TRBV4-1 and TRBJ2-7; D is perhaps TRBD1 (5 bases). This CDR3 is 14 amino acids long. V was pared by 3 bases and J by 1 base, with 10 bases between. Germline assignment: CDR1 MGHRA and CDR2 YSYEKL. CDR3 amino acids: CASSQDRQSYEQYF. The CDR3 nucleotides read TGCGCCAGCAGCCAGGACCGACAGTCCTACGAGCAGTACTTC.

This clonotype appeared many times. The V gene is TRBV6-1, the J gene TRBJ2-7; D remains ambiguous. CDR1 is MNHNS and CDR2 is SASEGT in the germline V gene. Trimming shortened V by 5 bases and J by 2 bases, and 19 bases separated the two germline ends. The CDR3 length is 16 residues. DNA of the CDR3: TGTGCCAGCAGTACCCCATTGGAAGGTTGGCCCTACGAGCAGTACTTC. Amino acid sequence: CASSTPLEGWPYEQYF.

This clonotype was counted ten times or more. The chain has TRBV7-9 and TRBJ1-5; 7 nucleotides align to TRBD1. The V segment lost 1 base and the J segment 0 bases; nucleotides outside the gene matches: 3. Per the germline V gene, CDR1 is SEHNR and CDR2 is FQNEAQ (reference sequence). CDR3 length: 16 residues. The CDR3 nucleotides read TGTGCCAGCAGCTTAGGTGGGACAGATAGCAATCAGCCCCAGCATTTT. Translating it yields CASSLGGTDSNQPQHF.

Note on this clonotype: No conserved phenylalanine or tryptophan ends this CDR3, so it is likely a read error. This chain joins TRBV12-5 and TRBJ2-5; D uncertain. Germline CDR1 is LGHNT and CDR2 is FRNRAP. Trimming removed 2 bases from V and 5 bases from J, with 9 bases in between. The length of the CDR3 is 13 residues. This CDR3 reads CASGLPPGETQYL. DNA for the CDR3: TGTGCTAGTGGTTTGCCCCCCGGTGAGACCCAGTACCTC.

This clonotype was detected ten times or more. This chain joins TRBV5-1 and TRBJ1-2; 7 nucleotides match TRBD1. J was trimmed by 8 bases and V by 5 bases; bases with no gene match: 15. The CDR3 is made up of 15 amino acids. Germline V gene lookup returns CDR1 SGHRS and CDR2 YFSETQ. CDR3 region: CASRLTVQGMDGYTF. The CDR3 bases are TGCGCCAGCAGACTCACCGTACAGGGGATGGACGGCTACACCTTC.

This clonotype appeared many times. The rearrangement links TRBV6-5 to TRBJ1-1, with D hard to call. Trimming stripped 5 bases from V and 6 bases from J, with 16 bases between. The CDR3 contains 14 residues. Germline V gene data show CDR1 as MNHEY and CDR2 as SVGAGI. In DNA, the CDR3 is TGTGCCAGCAGTCGTCGACGGGAGGGCGCTGAAGCTTTCTTT. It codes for CASSRRREGAEAFF.

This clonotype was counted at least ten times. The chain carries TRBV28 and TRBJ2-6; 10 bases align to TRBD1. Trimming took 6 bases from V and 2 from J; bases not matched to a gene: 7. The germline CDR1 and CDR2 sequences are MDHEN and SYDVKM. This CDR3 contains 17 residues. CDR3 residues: CASRPGTGDPGANVLTF. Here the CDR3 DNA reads TGTGCCAGCAGACCTGGGACAGGGGACCCTGGGGCCAACGTCCTGACTTTC.

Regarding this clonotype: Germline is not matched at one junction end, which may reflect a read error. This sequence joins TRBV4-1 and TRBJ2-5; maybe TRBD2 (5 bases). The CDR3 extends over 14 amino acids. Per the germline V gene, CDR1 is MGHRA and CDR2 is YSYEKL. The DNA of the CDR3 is TGCGCCAGCAGCCAAGGGGCTAGCTGGGAGACCCAGCACTTC. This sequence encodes CASSQGASWETQHF.